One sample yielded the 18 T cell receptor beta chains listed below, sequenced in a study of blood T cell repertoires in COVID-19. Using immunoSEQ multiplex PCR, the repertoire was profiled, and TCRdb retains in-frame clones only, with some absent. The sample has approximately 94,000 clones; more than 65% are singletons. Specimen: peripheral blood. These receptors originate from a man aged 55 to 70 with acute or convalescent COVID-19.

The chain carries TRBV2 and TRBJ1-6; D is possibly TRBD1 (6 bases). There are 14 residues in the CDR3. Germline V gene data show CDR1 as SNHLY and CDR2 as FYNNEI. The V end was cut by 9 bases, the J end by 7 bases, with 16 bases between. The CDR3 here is CASGVGRGNSPLHF. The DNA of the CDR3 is TGTGCCAGTGGGGTGGGCAGGGGAAATTCACCCCTCCACTTT.

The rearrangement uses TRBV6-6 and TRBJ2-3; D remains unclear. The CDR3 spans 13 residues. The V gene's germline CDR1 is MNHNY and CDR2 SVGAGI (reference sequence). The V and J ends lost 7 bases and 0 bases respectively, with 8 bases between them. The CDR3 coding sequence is TGTGCCAGCACCCCCCCTAGCACAGATACGCAGTATTTT. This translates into CASTPPSTDTQYF.

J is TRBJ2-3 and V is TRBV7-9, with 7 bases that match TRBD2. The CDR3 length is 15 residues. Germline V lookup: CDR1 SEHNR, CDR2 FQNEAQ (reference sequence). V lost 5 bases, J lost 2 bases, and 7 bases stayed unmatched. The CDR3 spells CASSTSAGDTDTQYF. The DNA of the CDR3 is TGTGCCAGCAGCACCAGTGCGGGGGACACAGATACGCAGTATTTT.

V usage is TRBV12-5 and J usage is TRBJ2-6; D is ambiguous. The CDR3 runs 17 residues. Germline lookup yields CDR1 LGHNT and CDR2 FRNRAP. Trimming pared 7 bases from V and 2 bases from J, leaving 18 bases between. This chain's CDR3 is CASVGTSRGAGANVLTF. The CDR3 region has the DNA TGTGCTAGTGTCGGAACTTCGCGAGGAGCTGGGGCCAACGTCCTGACTTTC.

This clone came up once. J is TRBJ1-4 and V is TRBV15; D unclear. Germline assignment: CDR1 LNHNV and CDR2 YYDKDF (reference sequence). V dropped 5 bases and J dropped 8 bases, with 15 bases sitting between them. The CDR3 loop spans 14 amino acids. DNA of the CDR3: TGTGCCACCAGCGTACGACAAGTTAAGGAAAAACTGTTTTTT. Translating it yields CATSVRQVKEKLFF.

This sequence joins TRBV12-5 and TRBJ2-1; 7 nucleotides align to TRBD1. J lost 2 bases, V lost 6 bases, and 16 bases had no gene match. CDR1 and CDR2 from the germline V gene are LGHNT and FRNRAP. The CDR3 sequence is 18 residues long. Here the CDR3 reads CASGLQRGDRATYNEQFF. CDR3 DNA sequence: TGTGCTAGTGGCCTACAAAGGGGAGACAGGGCGACCTACAATGAGCAGTTCTTC.

The CDR3 protein is CATSTGTGGNVGYTF. In DNA, the CDR3 is TGTGCCACCAGCACAGGGACAGGGGGCAACGTGGGCTACACCTTC. The chain employs TRBV15 and TRBJ1-2; the match to TRBD1 covers 12 bases. This CDR3 spans 15 amino acids. The V segment lost 4 bases and the J segment 8 bases; nucleotides outside the gene matches: 8. Germline V gene lookup returns CDR1 LNHNV and CDR2 YYDKDF (reference sequence).

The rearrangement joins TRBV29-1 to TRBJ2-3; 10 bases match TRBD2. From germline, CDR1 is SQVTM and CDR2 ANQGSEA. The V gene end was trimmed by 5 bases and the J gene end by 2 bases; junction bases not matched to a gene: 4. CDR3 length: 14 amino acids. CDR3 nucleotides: TGCAGCGTTAGTAGCGGGGGGATCACAGATACGCAGTATTTT. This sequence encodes CSVSSGGITDTQYF.

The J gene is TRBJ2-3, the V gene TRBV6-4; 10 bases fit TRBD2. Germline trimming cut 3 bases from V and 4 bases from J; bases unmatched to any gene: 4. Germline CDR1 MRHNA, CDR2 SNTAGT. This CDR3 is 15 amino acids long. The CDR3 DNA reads TGTGCCAGCAGTGAAGGAAGCGGGGGGGCAGATACGCAGTATTTT. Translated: CASSEGSGGADTQYF.

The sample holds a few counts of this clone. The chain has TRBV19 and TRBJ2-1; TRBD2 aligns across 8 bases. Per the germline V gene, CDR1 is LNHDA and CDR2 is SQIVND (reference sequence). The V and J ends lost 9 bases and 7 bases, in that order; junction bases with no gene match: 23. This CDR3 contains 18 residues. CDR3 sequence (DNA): TGTGCCAGCCGACCCATAGATCAAGCGGGGGCCCGAGGGAATGAGCAGTTCTTC. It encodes CASRPIDQAGARGNEQFF.

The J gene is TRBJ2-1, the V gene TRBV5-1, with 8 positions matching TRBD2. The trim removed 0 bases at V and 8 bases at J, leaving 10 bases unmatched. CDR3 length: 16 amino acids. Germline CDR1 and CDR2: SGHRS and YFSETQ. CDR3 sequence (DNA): TGCGCCAGCAGCTTGGCGGGACTAGTGAGGGGGTATGAGCAGTTCTTC. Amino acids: CASSLAGLVRGYEQFF.

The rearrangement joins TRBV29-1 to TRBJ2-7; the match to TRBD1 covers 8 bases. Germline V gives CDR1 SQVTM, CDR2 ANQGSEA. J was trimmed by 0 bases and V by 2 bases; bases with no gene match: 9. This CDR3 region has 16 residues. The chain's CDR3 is CSVEFLRTGSSYEQYF. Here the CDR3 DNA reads TGCAGCGTTGAATTCCTCCGGACAGGGAGCTCCTACGAGCAGTACTTC.

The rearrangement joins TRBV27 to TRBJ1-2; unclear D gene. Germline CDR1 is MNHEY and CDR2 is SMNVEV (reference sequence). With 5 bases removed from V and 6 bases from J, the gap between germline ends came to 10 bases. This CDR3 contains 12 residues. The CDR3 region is CASSTGLHGYTF. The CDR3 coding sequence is TGTGCCAGCAGTACGGGTCTCCATGGCTACACCTTC.

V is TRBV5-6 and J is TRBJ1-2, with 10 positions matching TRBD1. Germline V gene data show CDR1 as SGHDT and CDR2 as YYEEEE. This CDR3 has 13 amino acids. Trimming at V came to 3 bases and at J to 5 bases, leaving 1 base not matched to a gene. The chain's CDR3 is CASSWGQGYGYTF. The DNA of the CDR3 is TGTGCCAGCAGCTGGGGACAGGGGTATGGCTACACCTTC.

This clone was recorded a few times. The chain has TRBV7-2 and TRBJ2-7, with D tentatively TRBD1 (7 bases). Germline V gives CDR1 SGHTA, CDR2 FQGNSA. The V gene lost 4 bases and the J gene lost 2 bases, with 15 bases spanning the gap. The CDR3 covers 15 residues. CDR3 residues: CASSSRRDRAYEQYF. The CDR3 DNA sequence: TGTGCCAGCAGCTCACGGAGGGACAGAGCCTACGAGCAGTACTTC.

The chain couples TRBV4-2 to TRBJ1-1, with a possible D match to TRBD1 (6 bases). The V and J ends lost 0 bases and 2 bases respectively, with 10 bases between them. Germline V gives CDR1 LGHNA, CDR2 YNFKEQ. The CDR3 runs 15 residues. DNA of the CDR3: TGTGCCAGCAGCCAAGAGCCAGGGGAAAACACTGAAGCTTTCTTT. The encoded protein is CASSQEPGENTEAFF.

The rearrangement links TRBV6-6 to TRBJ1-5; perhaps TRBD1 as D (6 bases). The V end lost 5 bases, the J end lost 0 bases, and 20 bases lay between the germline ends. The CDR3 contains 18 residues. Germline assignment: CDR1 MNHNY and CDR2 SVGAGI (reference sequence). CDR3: CASSPRRGGDISNQPQHF. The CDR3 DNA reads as TGTGCCAGCAGTCCTAGGCGGGGAGGGGACATTAGCAATCAGCCCCAGCATTTT.

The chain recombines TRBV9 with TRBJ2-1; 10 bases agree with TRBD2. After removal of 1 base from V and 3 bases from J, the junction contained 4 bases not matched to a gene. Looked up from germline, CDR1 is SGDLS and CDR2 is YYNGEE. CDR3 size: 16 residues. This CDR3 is CASSVSLAGDYNEQFF. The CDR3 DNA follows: TGTGCCAGCAGCGTAAGCCTAGCGGGGGACTACAATGAGCAGTTCTTC.